Shown below are 24 T cell receptor beta chains from a single sample sequenced in a study of Tregs in tolerant kidney transplant recipients. TCRdb keeps only in-frame clones here, not all; method: immunoSEQ multiplex PCR. The sample shows roughly 54,000 clones, about nine tenths of them seen only once. Recipients received nonmyeloablative bone marrow transplants from related graft donors, with transient mixed chimerism. This material consisted of CD8+ T cells from blood (PBMCs), taken 12 months after the transplant. Source of these receptors: a human patient who received a combined kidney and bone marrow transplant. A subset of T cells may come from the graft donor.

The genes are TRBV5-1 and TRBJ2-1; 7 bases align to TRBD2. CDR1 and CDR2 from the germline V gene are SGHRS and YFSETQ. Trimming removed 4 bases from V and 0 bases from J; junction bases left unmatched: 19. The CDR3 extends over 20 amino acids. CDR3 nucleotide sequence: TGCGCCAGCAGCCTACCCCCCGGGACTACTTTTTTACGCTCCTACAATGAGCAGTTCTTC. It specifies CASSLPPGTTFLRSYNEQFF. Drawing the rest from reference TRBV5-1 and TRBJ2-1, the complete variable domain is KAGVTQTPRYLIKTRGQQVTLSCSPISGHRSVSWYQQTPGQGLQFLFEYFSETQRNKGNFPGRFSGRQFSNSRSEMNVSTLELGDSALYLCASSLPPGTTFLRSYNEQFFGPGTRLTVL.

The rearrangement links TRBV13 to TRBJ2-7; TRBD2 agrees at 15 bases. V gave up 5 bases and J gave up 2 bases; unmatched junction bases: 4. CDR1 is PRHDT, CDR2 FYEKMQ, per germline (reference sequence). This CDR3 has 16 amino acids. The CDR3 loop reads CASSRTSGGVTYEQYF. Here the CDR3 DNA reads TGTGCCAGCAGCCGGACTAGCGGGGGGGTAACCTACGAGCAGTACTTC. The entire variable domain, with the rest obtained from reference TRBV13 and TRBJ2-7, is as follows: AAGVIQSPRHLIKEKRETATLKCYPIPRHDTVYWYQQGPGQDPQFLISFYEKMQSDKGSIPDRFSAQQFSDYHSELNMSSLELGDSALYFCASSRTSGGVTYEQYFGPGTRLTVT.

The chain carries TRBV29-1 and TRBJ2-7, with a weak D call TRBD1 (6 bases). Trimming stripped 4 bases from V and 1 base from J, with 14 bases between. The CDR3 contains 14 residues. Germline V gives CDR1 SQVTM, CDR2 ANQGSEA. CDR3 amino acids: CSVGRQEISYEQYF. The CDR3 nucleotides are TGCAGCGTTGGGCGACAGGAGATTTCCTACGAGCAGTACTTC.

The V call is TRBV2, the J call TRBJ1-1, with TRBD1 matching 7 bases. This CDR3 has 14 amino acids. Germline V gene data show CDR1 as SNHLY and CDR2 as FYNNEI. V lost 1 base and J lost 4; bases outside the gene matches: 3. Here the CDR3 reads CASSEDAGGTEAFF. CDR3 DNA: TGTGCCAGCAGTGAAGATGCAGGGGGCACTGAAGCTTTCTTT.

J is TRBJ2-2 and V is TRBV9, with D possibly matching TRBD2 (5 bases). Trimming shortened V by 0 bases and J by 5 bases, and 5 bases separated the two germline ends. The CDR3 consists of 13 residues. Germline loops: CDR1 SGDLS, CDR2 YYNGEE. The CDR3 here is CASSVGGTGELFF. The CDR3 coding sequence is TGTGCCAGCAGCGTAGGAGGGACCGGGGAGCTGTTTTTT.

The chain has TRBV30 and TRBJ2-2, with 7 bases aligning to TRBD1. The germline V gene encodes CDR1 GTSNPN and CDR2 SVGIG (reference sequence). V shed 2 bases and J 3 bases; nucleotides not matched to a gene: 6. The CDR3 totals 15 residues. CDR3 DNA: TGTGCCTGGAGTCCCGGACAGGTACACACCGGGGAGCTGTTTTTT. Its translation is CAWSPGQVHTGELFF.

The V and J genes are TRBV25-1 and TRBJ2-7; 9 bases align to TRBD1. Trimming at V came to 6 bases and at J to 2 bases, leaving 2 bases not matched to a gene. Germline V gene data show CDR1 as MGHDK and CDR2 as SYGVNS. The CDR3 totals 13 residues. The CDR3 loop reads CASRTGGAYEQYF. CDR3 DNA sequence: TGTGCCAGCAGGACAGGGGGGGCCTACGAGCAGTACTTC.

The gene calls are TRBV9 and TRBJ2-3; 7 bases fit TRBD1. The CDR3 runs 15 residues. V lost 3 bases and J lost 2; bases outside the gene matches: 6. CDR1 is SGDLS, CDR2 YYNGEE, per germline. CDR3: CASSEGTVPTDTQYF. CDR3 DNA: TGTGCCAGCAGCGAGGGGACAGTACCCACAGATACGCAGTATTTT.

This chain links TRBV9 with TRBJ2-2; D gene unclear. V was shortened by 0 bases and J by 4 bases, with 13 bases between the two germline ends. The CDR3 sequence is 16 residues long. CDR1 SGDLS and CDR2 YYNGEE come from the germline V gene. CDR3 DNA sequence: TGTGCCAGCAGCGTAGCTAGGAGCATGGGCACCGGGGAGCTGTTTTTT. Translating gives CASSVARSMGTGELFF.

This clone was seen only once. CDR3 coding DNA: TGTGCCAGCAGCCCCGACAGGGAACAATCGAATGAAAAACTGTTTTTT. It codes for CASSPDREQSNEKLFF. The V and J genes are TRBV5-6 and TRBJ1-4, with 7 positions matching TRBD1. V shed 4 bases and J 5 bases; nucleotides not matched to a gene: 11. The germline gives CDR1 SGHDT, CDR2 YYEEEE. The CDR3 extends over 16 amino acids.

This clone was seen a few times. The rearrangement uses TRBV4-2 and TRBJ2-1; D call uncertain. V lost 5 bases and J lost 8, with 13 bases in between. CDR1 and CDR2 (germline): LGHNA, YNFKEQ. The CDR3 is 13 residues long. The CDR3: CASSYTQVHEQFF. The CDR3 DNA follows: TGTGCCAGCAGCTACACCCAGGTCCATGAGCAGTTCTTC.

This rearrangement joins TRBV20-1 to TRBJ2-1; D is uncertain. The germline gives CDR1 DFQATT, CDR2 SNEGSKA (reference sequence). The CDR3 loop spans 11 amino acids. Trimming cost V 6 bases and J 5 bases, with 8 bases left between them. CDR3 region: CSAQTDNEQFF. DNA for the CDR3: TGCAGTGCACAAACAGACAATGAGCAGTTCTTC.

The rearrangement joins TRBV4-1 to TRBJ2-7, with TRBD1 matching 10 bases. Trimming removed 1 base from V and 4 bases from J; junction bases left unmatched: 4. Germline CDR1 is MGHRA and CDR2 is YSYEKL. This CDR3 comprises 15 residues. This chain's CDR3 is CASSQVRTGGYEQYF. CDR3 nucleotide sequence: TGCGCCAGCAGCCAAGTCCGGACAGGGGGGTACGAGCAGTACTTC.

The V and J genes are TRBV6-5 and TRBJ2-1; 9 positions match TRBD1. The V segment lost 4 bases and the J segment 8 bases; nucleotides outside the gene matches: 6. CDR1 and CDR2 from the germline V gene are MNHEY and SVGAGI. This CDR3 is 14 amino acids long. The CDR3 region is CASSWTGEGDEQFF. For the CDR3, the DNA is TGTGCCAGCAGTTGGACAGGGGAAGGCGATGAGCAGTTCTTC.

The V gene is TRBV9, the J gene TRBJ2-7, with a tentative D call TRBD1 (5 bases). The CDR3 is 13 residues long. The V gene lost 3 bases and the J gene lost 3 bases, with 10 bases spanning the gap. Per the germline V gene, CDR1 is SGDLS and CDR2 is YYNGEE. CDR3 nucleotide sequence: TGTGCCAGCAGCGGACCCCAGGGCTACGAGCAGTACTTC. This encodes CASSGPQGYEQYF. The full variable domain, its missing parts supplied by reference TRBV9 and TRBJ2-7, is DSGVTQTPKHLITATGQRVTLRCSPRSGDLSVYWYQQSLDQGLQFLIQYYNGEERAKGNILERFSAQQFPDLHSELNLSSLELGDSALYFCASSGPQGYEQYFGPGTRLTVT.

This chain joins TRBV7-9 and TRBJ1-2; TRBD1 might be the D (5 bases). Trimming took off 5 bases at V and 8 bases at J, with 15 bases between the two ends. CDR1 and CDR2 from the germline V gene are SEHNR and FQNEAQ (reference sequence). The CDR3 loop spans 13 amino acids. The CDR3 DNA reads TGTGCCAGCAGCCCAGGACAAGGGAACGGCTACACCTTC. It yields the protein CASSPGQGNGYTF.

The chain combines TRBV4-3 with TRBJ1-2, with 11 bases lining up with TRBD1. The CDR3 extends over 14 amino acids. The V segment lost 3 bases and the J segment 4 bases; nucleotides outside the gene matches: 1. Germline V gives CDR1 LGHNA, CDR2 YSLEER. CDR3 nucleotide sequence: TGCGCCAGCAGCCAGGGACAGGGGGTCTATGGCTACACCTTC. Translation gives CASSQGQGVYGYTF.

The V call is TRBV4-2, the J call TRBJ2-7; D uncertain. Germline CDR1 is LGHNA and CDR2 is YNFKEQ. Trimming took off 1 base at V and 0 bases at J, with 4 bases between the two ends. The CDR3 spans 13 residues. The CDR3 region is CASSQGLSYEQYF. The DNA for the CDR3 is TGTGCCAGCAGCCAAGGGCTCTCCTACGAGCAGTACTTC.

This chain links TRBV7-9 with TRBJ1-4; D may be TRBD1 (5 bases). The ends were cut back, 1 base at V and 0 bases at J, with 6 bases in the middle. Germline lookup yields CDR1 SEHNR and CDR2 FQNEAQ (reference sequence). This CDR3 comprises 15 residues. CDR3 nucleotide sequence: TGTGCCAGCAGCTTAGGCAGGGCAACTAATGAAAAACTGTTTTTT. Its protein product is CASSLGRATNEKLFF.

The V call is TRBV7-2, the J call TRBJ2-7; perhaps TRBD1 as D (5 bases). Germline V gives CDR1 SGHTA, CDR2 FQGNSA. The CDR3 is made up of 16 amino acids. V was cut by 5 bases and J by 0 bases, with 17 bases left in between. The CDR3 here is CASSPTATGGSYEQYF. CDR3 DNA: TGTGCCAGCAGCCCGACAGCGACCGGTGGCTCCTACGAGCAGTACTTC. The full variable domain, with the rest looked up from reference TRBV7-2 and TRBJ2-7, is GAGVSQSPSNKVTEKGKDVELRCDPISGHTALYWYRQSLGQGLEFLIYFQGNSAPDKSGLPSDRFSAERTGGSVSTLTIQRTQQEDSAVYLCASSPTATGGSYEQYFGPGTRLTVT.

The chain uses TRBV9 and TRBJ2-7, with TRBD2 identical over 8 bases. This CDR3 spans 15 amino acids. In germline, CDR1 is SGDLS, CDR2 YYNGEE. Trimming cost V 0 bases and J 2 bases; bases outside gene matches: 4. In nucleotides, the CDR3 is TGTGCCAGCAGCGTAGACGGGGGGGTGGCCTACGAGCAGTACTTC. This codes for CASSVDGGVAYEQYF.

About this clone itself: Other nucleotide sequences in the sample specify the same CDR3. The chain carries TRBV13 and TRBJ1-6; TRBD1 matches 8 bases. Germline CDR1 and CDR2: PRHDT and FYEKMQ (reference sequence). The CDR3 contains 15 residues. J gave up 0 bases and V 6 bases, and 1 base lay outside the gene matches. CDR3 protein: CASRGQGSYNSPLHF. In nucleotides, the CDR3 is TGTGCCAGCAGAGGACAGGGCTCCTATAATTCACCCCTCCACTTT.

The chain links TRBV27 to TRBJ2-2; 8 bases align to TRBD2. CDR3 length: 16 amino acids. Germline CDR1 MNHEY, CDR2 SMNVEV (reference sequence). J was trimmed by 3 bases and V by 2 bases; bases with no gene match: 5. This CDR3 is CASSLPGGQDTGELFF. In nucleotides, the CDR3 is TGTGCCAGCAGTTTACCGGGGGGGCAGGACACCGGGGAGCTGTTTTTT.

CDR3: CASSPTAGPYYEQYF. Written as DNA, the CDR3 is TGCGCCAGCAGCCCGACGGCAGGGCCCTACTACGAGCAGTACTTC. V usage is TRBV4-3 and J usage is TRBJ2-7, with a weak D call TRBD1 (5 bases). The CDR3 covers 15 residues. In germline, CDR1 is LGHNA, CDR2 YSLEER. With 4 bases removed from V and 3 bases from J, the gap between germline ends came to 16 bases.